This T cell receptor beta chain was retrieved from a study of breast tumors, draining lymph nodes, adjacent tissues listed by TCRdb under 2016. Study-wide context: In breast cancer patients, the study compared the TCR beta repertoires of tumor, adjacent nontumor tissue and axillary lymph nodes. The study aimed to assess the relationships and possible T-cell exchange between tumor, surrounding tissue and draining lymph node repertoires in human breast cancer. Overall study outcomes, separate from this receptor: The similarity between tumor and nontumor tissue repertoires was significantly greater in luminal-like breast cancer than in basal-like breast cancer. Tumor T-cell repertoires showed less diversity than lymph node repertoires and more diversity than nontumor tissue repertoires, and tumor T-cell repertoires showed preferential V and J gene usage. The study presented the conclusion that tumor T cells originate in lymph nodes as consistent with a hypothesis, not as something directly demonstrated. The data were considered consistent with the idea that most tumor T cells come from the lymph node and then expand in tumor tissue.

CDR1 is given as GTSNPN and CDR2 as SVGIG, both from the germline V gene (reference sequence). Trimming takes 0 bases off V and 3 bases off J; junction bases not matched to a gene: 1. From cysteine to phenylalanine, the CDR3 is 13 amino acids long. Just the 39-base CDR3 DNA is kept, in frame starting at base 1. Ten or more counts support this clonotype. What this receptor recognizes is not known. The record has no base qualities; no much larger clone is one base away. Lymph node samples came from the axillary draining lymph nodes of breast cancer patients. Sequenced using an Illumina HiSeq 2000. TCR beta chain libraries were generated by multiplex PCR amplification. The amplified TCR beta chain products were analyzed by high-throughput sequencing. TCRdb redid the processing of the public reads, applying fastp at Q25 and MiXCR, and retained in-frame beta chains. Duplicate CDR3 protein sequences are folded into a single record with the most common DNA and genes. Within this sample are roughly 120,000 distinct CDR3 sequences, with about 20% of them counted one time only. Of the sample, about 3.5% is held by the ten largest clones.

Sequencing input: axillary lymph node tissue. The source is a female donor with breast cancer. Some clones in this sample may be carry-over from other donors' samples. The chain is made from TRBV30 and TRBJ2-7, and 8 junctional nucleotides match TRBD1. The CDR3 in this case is CAWSVTGGYEQYF. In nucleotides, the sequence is TGTGCCTGGAGTGTAACAGGGGGCTACGAGCAGTACTTC.